One sample yielded the 26 T cell receptor beta chains listed below, sequenced in a study of T-cell reconstitution after alpha-beta-depleted transplantation in children. The authors prepared the TCRbeta library with unique molecular identifiers. TCRdb passed the PCR reads through MiXCR, listing each CDR3 protein once. The data show approximately 400,000 distinct CDR3 sequences, around 15% seen once. Sequences were derived from PBMCs, mostly from graft donor cells, sampled 360 days after TCRalphabeta/CD19-depleted stem cell transplant. The receptors derive from a boy younger than two who had a stem cell transplant for Wiskott-Aldrich syndrome, so the T cells may come from the graft donor.

This chain links TRBV25-1 with TRBJ2-1; 7 nucleotides align to TRBD2. CDR1 and CDR2 (germline): MGHDK, SYGVNS. J lost 0 bases, V lost 7 bases, and 15 bases had no gene match. The CDR3 has 18 amino acids. The CDR3 bases are TGTGCCAGCAAGACGTCATATATAGGCGGGAGCTCCTACAATGAGCAGTTCTTC. Translating it yields CASKTSYIGGSSYNEQFF. Supplemented by reference TRBV25-1 and TRBJ2-1, the full variable domain reads EADIYQTPRYLVIGTGKKITLECSQTMGHDKMYWYQQDPGMELHLIHYSYGVNSTEKGDLSSESTVSRIRTEHFPLTLESARPSHTSQYLCASKTSYIGGSSYNEQFFGPGTRLTVL.

The rearrangement uses TRBV5-1 and TRBJ2-6, with 8 bases matching TRBD1. V shed 4 bases and J 2 bases; nucleotides not matched to a gene: 5. CDR3 size: 16 residues. CDR1 and CDR2 from the germline V gene are SGHRS and YFSETQ. The DNA of the CDR3 is TGCGCCAGCAGCCTGGACAGGGCGGCTGGGGCCAACGTCCTGACTTTC. This encodes CASSLDRAAGANVLTF.

This clonotype has more than one count but fewer than ten. The rearrangement joins TRBV7-9 to TRBJ2-1, with D maybe TRBD2 (6 bases). The CDR3 totals 13 residues. The V and J ends lost 2 bases and 8 bases respectively, with 10 bases between them. Germline CDR1 and CDR2: SEHNR and FQNEAQ (reference sequence). CDR3 bases: TGTGCCAGCAGCTTACGTTTAGCGGATGAGCAGTTCTTC. Amino acid sequence: CASSLRLADEQFF.

This clonotype came up a few times. The chain uses TRBV2 and TRBJ1-2; 9 nucleotides match TRBD1. The CDR3 has 14 amino acids. J lost 3 bases, V lost 5 bases, and 4 bases had no gene match. CDR1 and CDR2 from the germline V gene are SNHLY and FYNNEI. The CDR3 loop reads CASSSRTGDYGYTF. CDR3 coding DNA: TGTGCCAGCAGTTCAAGGACAGGGGACTATGGCTACACCTTC.

This clonotype was observed a few times. V gene TRBV2 combines with J gene TRBJ2-2; TRBD1 matches 8 bases. The germline V gene has CDR1 SNHLY and CDR2 FYNNEI. Unmatched junction bases numbered 6, after V lost 2 bases and J lost 4 bases. The CDR3 is 16 amino acids. This CDR3 reads CASSEWGRGRTGELFF. The CDR3 DNA reads as TGTGCCAGCAGTGAATGGGGCAGGGGGCGCACCGGGGAGCTGTTTTTT. The full variable domain, its missing parts supplied by reference TRBV2 and TRBJ2-2, is EPEVTQTPSHQVTQMGQEVILRCVPISNHLYFYWYRQILGQKVEFLVSFYNNEISEKSEIFDDQFSVERPDGSNFTLKIRSTKLEDSAMYFCASSEWGRGRTGELFFGEGSRLTVL.

V gene TRBV6-4 combines with J gene TRBJ1-6, with TRBD1 identical over 7 bases. Germline V lookup: CDR1 MRHNA, CDR2 SNTAGT. This CDR3 is 12 amino acids long. V shed 6 bases and J 11 bases; nucleotides not matched to a gene: 4. The CDR3 DNA sequence: TGTGCCAGCAGACCCGGGACAGCACCCCTCCACTTT. The encoded protein is CASRPGTAPLHF.

In this sample, this clonotype turned up a few times. The gene calls are TRBV11-2 and TRBJ2-7; 9 bases align to TRBD1. This CDR3 comprises 16 residues. Per germline, CDR1 SGHAT and CDR2 FQNNGV. Unmatched junction bases numbered 9, after V lost 1 base and J lost 5 bases. CDR3 sequence reads: CASSLGPPGTGHEQYF. Here the CDR3 DNA reads TGTGCCAGCAGCTTAGGGCCTCCCGGGACAGGGCACGAGCAGTACTTC. Drawing the rest from reference TRBV11-2 and TRBJ2-7, the complete variable domain is EAGVAQSPRYKIIEKRQSVAFWCNPISGHATLYWYQQILGQGPKLLIQFQNNGVVDDSQLPKDRFSAERLKGVDSTLKIQPAKLEDSAVYLCASSLGPPGTGHEQYFGPGTRLTVT.

J is TRBJ2-7 and V is TRBV19, with D hard to call. The CDR3 contains 13 residues. The V gene lost 4 bases and the J gene lost 3 bases, with 10 bases spanning the gap. CDR1 and CDR2 from the germline V gene are LNHDA and SQIVND (reference sequence). The CDR3 bases are TGTGCCAGTAGTACCCGACACCTCTACGAGCAGTACTTC. Residues: CASSTRHLYEQYF.

This clonotype was counted between two and nine times. The J gene is TRBJ2-7, the V gene TRBV5-1, with 9 positions matching TRBD1. CDR3 size: 14 residues. Trimming at V came to 3 bases and at J to 3 bases, leaving 4 bases not matched to a gene. Germline loops: CDR1 SGHRS, CDR2 YFSETQ. Written as DNA, the CDR3 is TGCGCCAGCAGCTCCGACAGGGGGGACTACGAGCAGTACTTC. Encoded protein: CASSSDRGDYEQYF.

The chain recombines TRBV3-1 with TRBJ2-5; a possible D gene is TRBD1 (6 bases). Germline CDR1 and CDR2: LGHDT and YNNKEL (reference sequence). The CDR3 is made up of 14 amino acids. Trimming shortened V by 4 bases and J by 1 base, and 10 bases separated the two germline ends. The CDR3 region is CASSLRDTQETQYF. CDR3 coding DNA: TGTGCCAGCAGCCTACGGGACACCCAAGAGACCCAGTACTTC.

Ten or more counts support this clonotype. This chain links TRBV4-1 with TRBJ2-5; D is possibly TRBD2 (5 bases). Per germline, CDR1 MGHRA and CDR2 YSYEKL. CDR3 size: 15 residues. With 4 bases removed from V and 2 bases from J, the gap between germline ends came to 14 bases. The CDR3, as DNA: TGCGCCAGCAGCCCCTGGCTAGCTGATCAAGAGACCCAGTACTTC. It yields the protein CASSPWLADQETQYF.

The sample holds a few counts of this clonotype. The chain employs TRBV20-1 and TRBJ2-1, with TRBD2 matching over 11 bases. Trimming took 6 bases from V and 2 from J; bases not matched to a gene: 6. Germline values: CDR1 DFQATT, CDR2 SNEGSKA (reference sequence). The CDR3 spans 15 residues. The CDR3 is CSAEILAGAYNEQFF. As DNA, the CDR3 is TGCAGTGCCGAGATACTAGCGGGAGCCTACAATGAGCAGTTCTTC.

The chain has TRBV29-1 and TRBJ2-5; perhaps D is TRBD1 or TRBD2 (6 bases each). CDR1 SQVTM and CDR2 ANQGSEA come from the germline V gene. V was cut by 4 bases and J by 0 bases, with 15 bases left in between. The CDR3 runs to 15 residues. DNA of the CDR3: TGCAGCGTTGTATATGGGGGGCGGAACCAAGAGACCCAGTACTTC. Its protein product is CSVVYGGRNQETQYF. The full variable domain, its missing parts supplied by reference TRBV29-1 and TRBJ2-5, is SAVISQKPSRDICQRGTSLTIQCQVDSQVTMMFWYRQQPGQSLTLIATANQGSEATYESGFVIDKFPISRPNLTFSTLTVSNMSPEDSSIYLCSVVYGGRNQETQYFGPGTRLLVL.

This clonotype turned up a few times. This chain links TRBV20-1 with TRBJ1-6, with D possibly being TRBD1 (6 bases). Germline CDR1 reads DFQATT; CDR2 reads SNEGSKA (reference sequence). Trimming stripped 1 base from V and 8 bases from J, with 9 bases between. The CDR3 is made up of 13 amino acids. The CDR3 loop reads CSARAEGDSPLHF. DNA for the CDR3: TGCAGTGCTAGAGCCGAGGGGGATTCACCCCTCCACTTT.

This clonotype was recorded a few times. The gene calls are TRBV3-1 and TRBJ2-5, with D perhaps matching TRBD1 or TRBD2 (7 bases each). Trimming removed 2 bases from V and 4 bases from J, with 14 bases in between. Germline lookup yields CDR1 LGHDT and CDR2 YNNKEL (reference sequence). This CDR3 spans 15 amino acids. The CDR3 spells CASSQFRGEGETQYF. DNA for the CDR3: TGTGCCAGCAGCCAATTCAGGGGGGAGGGAGAGACCCAGTACTTC.

This clonotype was found a few times. CDR3 in DNA: TGTGCCAGCAGCTTGGAACAGTCCAGAATGGGGACCCAGTACTTC. Its translation: CASSLEQSRMGTQYF. This sequence joins TRBV5-5 and TRBJ2-5, with no clear D. CDR1 is SGHKS, CDR2 YYEKEE, per germline (reference sequence). The CDR3 runs to 15 residues. The V gene lost 0 bases and the J gene lost 7 bases, with 16 bases spanning the gap. The full variable domain, with the rest looked up from reference TRBV5-5 and TRBJ2-5, is DAGVTQSPTHLIKTRGQQVTLRCSPISGHKSVSWYQQVLGQGPQFIFQYYEKEERGRGNFPDRFSARQFPNYSSELNVNALLLGDSALYLCASSLEQSRMGTQYFGPGTRLLVL.

This clonotype was detected a few times. The chain recombines TRBV11-2 with TRBJ2-3, with 8 bases fitting TRBD2. J gave up 6 bases and V 7 bases, and 12 bases lay outside the gene matches. This CDR3 comprises 15 residues. Germline-derived CDR1 and CDR2 are SGHAT and FQNNGV. CDR3 in DNA: TGTGCCAGCAACCTGGGCGGGGGGCTCGGGGATACGCAGTATTTT. Amino acid sequence: CASNLGGGLGDTQYF.

This clonotype has just a few counts. V and J are TRBV6-5 and TRBJ2-5; D is undetermined. Trimming cost V 3 bases and J 5 bases, with 16 bases left between them. Germline lookup yields CDR1 MNHEY and CDR2 SVGAGI. The CDR3 covers 15 residues. The CDR3 reads CASSYIRLGWETQYF. Written as DNA, the CDR3 is TGTGCCAGCAGTTATATCAGGCTAGGGTGGGAGACCCAGTACTTC.

This clonotype was found a few times. The V gene is TRBV27, the J gene TRBJ2-3; 8 bases match TRBD2. The CDR3 extends over 16 amino acids. CDR1 is MNHEY, CDR2 SMNVEV, per germline (reference sequence). The V segment lost 4 bases and the J segment 4 bases; nucleotides outside the gene matches: 10. CDR3 amino acids: CASSSRREVVSDTQYF. The DNA of the CDR3 is TGTGCCAGCAGTTCTCGGCGGGAGGTGGTCTCAGATACGCAGTATTTT.

This clonotype occurred a few times. The V gene is TRBV5-5, the J gene TRBJ1-6; 7 positions agree with TRBD1. The CDR3 sequence is 15 residues long. Germline-derived CDR1 and CDR2 are SGHKS and YYEKEE (reference sequence). Germline trimming cut 0 bases from V and 7 bases from J; bases unmatched to any gene: 4. The CDR3 bases are TGTGCCAGCAGCTTGGCCGGGACAGCCAATTCACCCCTCCACTTT. This sequence encodes CASSLAGTANSPLHF.

V usage is TRBV20-1 and J usage is TRBJ2-3; TRBD1 or TRBD2 may be the D gene (5 bases each). CDR1 is DFQATT, CDR2 SNEGSKA, per germline (reference sequence). CDR3 length: 13 amino acids. Trimming left V 6 bases short and J 1 base short, with 11 bases between. CDR3 sequence: CSAGVGGTDTQYF. CDR3 nucleotides: TGCAGTGCGGGGGTGGGGGGCACAGATACGCAGTATTTT.

This clonotype was picked up a small number of times. The V and J genes are TRBV12-3 or TRBV12-4 and TRBJ2-7; possible D gene TRBD2, 6 bases. The CDR3 is 13 amino acids. Trimming took 2 bases from V and 6 from J, leaving 11 bases between them. In DNA, the CDR3 is TGTGCCAGCAGTTTAATTCGGAGGGGCGAGCAGTACTTC. Encoded protein: CASSLIRRGEQYF.

V is TRBV12-3 or TRBV12-4 and J is TRBJ2-1; the D is unclear. This CDR3 contains 18 residues. V dropped 11 bases and J dropped 8 bases, with 34 bases sitting between them. As DNA, the CDR3 is TGTGCCTTCAGTCCCACCCCACCGGCATTTGTCGCCGTCGATGAGCAGTTCTTC. This gives the protein CAFSPTPPAFVAVDEQFF.

A few counts support this clonotype. This sequence joins TRBV12-3 or TRBV12-4 and TRBJ2-5; a weak D match, TRBD2 (6 bases). The V end lost 3 bases, the J end lost 1 base, and 12 bases lay between the germline ends. CDR3 length equals 15 residues. In DNA, the CDR3 is TGTGCCAGCAGTTTGATCGGGGGAATCCAAGAGACCCAGTACTTC. It translates to CASSLIGGIQETQYF.

This clonotype has at least ten counts. The chain employs TRBV12-3 or TRBV12-4 and TRBJ2-6, with D tentatively TRBD2 (6 bases). V was trimmed by 3 bases and J by 2 bases, leaving 8 bases between them. The CDR3 consists of 15 residues. The DNA for the CDR3 is TGTGCCAGCAGTTTCCAGCGGGCTGGGGCCAACGTCCTGACTTTC. Protein: CASSFQRAGANVLTF.

This clonotype was observed a few times. This rearrangement joins TRBV7-2 to TRBJ2-1; no clear D. CDR3 length: 13 amino acids. Trimming took off 6 bases at V and 5 bases at J, with 11 bases between the two ends. Looked up from germline, CDR1 is SGHTA and CDR2 is FQGNSA. The CDR3 region is CASSIIRNNEQFF. The CDR3 nucleotides read TGTGCCAGCAGTATCATCCGGAACAATGAGCAGTTCTTC.